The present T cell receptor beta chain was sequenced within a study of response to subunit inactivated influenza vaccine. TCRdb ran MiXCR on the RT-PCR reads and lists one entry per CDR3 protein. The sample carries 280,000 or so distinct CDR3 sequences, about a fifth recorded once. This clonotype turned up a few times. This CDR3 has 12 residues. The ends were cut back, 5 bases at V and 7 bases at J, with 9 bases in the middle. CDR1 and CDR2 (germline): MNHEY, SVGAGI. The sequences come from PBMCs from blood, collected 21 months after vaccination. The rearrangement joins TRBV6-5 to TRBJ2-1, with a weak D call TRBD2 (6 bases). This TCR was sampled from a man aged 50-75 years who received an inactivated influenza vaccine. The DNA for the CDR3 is TGTGCCAGCAGTCGGGGGTTTAATGAGCAGTTCTTC. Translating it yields CASSRGFNEQFF.